The clone carrying this T cell receptor (beta chain) was picked up many times. Its matching antigen is unknown. This sample was taken from a study of T-cell memory formation after mild COVID-19. V shed 5 bases, J shed 5 bases, and the junction held 5 bases outside the gene matches. This CDR3 region has 14 residues. Study-wide results and limits: Clones that contracted from day 15 to 85 were balanced CD4/CD8, while later expanders leaned CD4+. The pre-infection memory compartment contained some responding clones, suggesting cross-reactive memory joined. Mostly located in CM and EM were contracting CD4+ clones, with contracting CD8+ clones located in EMRA.

Researchers used 5'RACE with constant-segment primers to make TCR alpha and TCR beta cDNA libraries that carry sample barcodes and UMIs. TCRdb reprocessed the 5' RACE reads via MiXCR and lists one record per CDR3 protein. The table has about 340,000 distinct CDR3 sequences, 10% to 15% seen once. The receptor comes from a man in his late teens or twenties who had mild COVID-19 (a few samples of this study predate the infection). Cell type and time point are not known. V gene TRBV12-3 or TRBV12-4 combines with J gene TRBJ2-3, with TRBD1 identical over 9 bases. The sequenced sample was PBMCs or a T cell subset sorted from them (not recorded which). The CDR3 loop reads CASSHSDRGDTQYF. As DNA, the CDR3 is TGTGCCAGCAGTCACTCGGACAGGGGAGATACGCAGTATTTT.